Below are 10 T cell receptor beta chains sequenced from a single sample in a study of control samples from healthy donors and cancer patients. Sequenced by immunoSEQ multiplex PCR; TCRdb stores in-frame clones only, minus some. The data hold about 120,000 clones, with around 90% observed a single time. The sequenced material came from blood. The origin of the receptors is a man aged 18 to 30 in good health.

This chain links TRBV7-6 with TRBJ2-5; no clear D gene. The CDR3 totals 15 residues. Germline-derived CDR1 and CDR2 are SGHVS and FNYEAQ. V lost 1 base and J 4 bases, leaving 13 bases between the germline ends. The CDR3 coding sequence is TGTGCCAGCAGCTTAGAAGTGGGGTCAGGAGAGACCCAGTACTTC. It codes for CASSLEVGSGETQYF.

Worth noting for this clone: A read error may produce the germline difference seen at one junction end. The chain employs TRBV18 and TRBJ1-1, with D possibly matching TRBD1 (6 bases). Germline V gene data show CDR1 as KGHSH and CDR2 as LQKENI. This CDR3 comprises 14 residues. The CDR3 sequence: CTSSPSGVNTEAFF. CDR3 sequence (DNA): TGTACCAGCTCACCCTCAGGGGTGAACACTGAAGCTTTCTTT. The entire variable domain, with the rest obtained from reference TRBV18 and TRBJ1-1, is as follows: NAGVMQNPRHLVRRRGQEARLRCSPMKGHSHVYWYRQLPEEGLKFMVYLQKENIIDESGMPKERFSAEFPKEGPSILRIQQVVRGDSAAYFCTSSPSGVNTEAFFGQGTRLTVV.

The gene calls are TRBV18 and TRBJ2-7, with 7 positions matching TRBD1. Per germline, CDR1 KGHSH and CDR2 LQKENI. Trimming at V came to 6 bases and at J to 2 bases, leaving 7 bases not matched to a gene. This CDR3 has 14 residues. The CDR3 reads CASSPRTGTYEQYF. In DNA, the CDR3 is TGTGCCAGCTCGCCAAGGACAGGAACCTACGAGCAGTACTTC.

V gene TRBV3-1 (or the pseudogene TRBV3-2) combines with J gene TRBJ2-3; TRBD2 matches at 14 bases. Trimming took 6 bases from V and 0 from J; bases not matched to a gene: 2. CDR1 is LGHDT, CDR2 YNNKEL, per germline (reference sequence). The CDR3 runs 16 residues. CDR3 DNA sequence: TGTGCCAGCAGGCGACTAGCGGGGGGGAGCACAGATACGCAGTATTTT. It is translated as CASRRLAGGSTDTQYF.

The chain combines TRBV19 with TRBJ1-2; D is perhaps TRBD1 (6 bases). Per germline, CDR1 LNHDA and CDR2 SQIVND (reference sequence). The CDR3 is 14 amino acids. V lost 5 bases to trimming and J lost 5 bases, with 15 bases between them. The CDR3 DNA reads TGTGCCAGTAGTCGCAGGGGACGGTGGTATGGCTACACCTTC. Its protein is CASSRRGRWYGYTF.

This clone was picked up one time. The rearrangement joins TRBV6-5 to TRBJ1-2; maybe TRBD1 (5 bases). V shed 8 bases and J shed 9 bases, with 19 bases lying between them. The CDR3 runs 13 residues. Germline V lookup: CDR1 MNHEY, CDR2 SVGAGI. CDR3 region: CASLQAGVGSYTF. CDR3 nucleotide sequence: TGTGCCAGCCTCCAAGCGGGGGTTGGTAGCTACACCTTC.

This clone was observed a single time. CDR3: CASSEDGGRGTDTQYF. The CDR3 DNA sequence: TGTGCCAGCAGTGAAGATGGGGGGCGCGGCACAGATACGCAGTATTTT. The chain links TRBV2 to TRBJ2-3; the D gene could be TRBD1 or TRBD2 (6 bases each). CDR1 and CDR2 (germline): SNHLY, FYNNEI. With 1 base removed from V and 1 base from J, the gap between germline ends came to 12 bases. The CDR3 sequence is 16 residues long.

This sequence joins TRBV6-1 and TRBJ1-1, with 8 nucleotides matching TRBD1. The CDR3 length is 16 residues. V lost 4 bases, J lost 1 base, and 8 bases stayed unmatched. Looked up from germline, CDR1 is MNHNS and CDR2 is SASEGT. The CDR3 is CASSVFTGTGNTEAFF. The CDR3 nucleotides read TGTGCCAGCAGTGTCTTTACCGGGACAGGGAACACTGAAGCTTTCTTT.

J is TRBJ1-2 and V is TRBV6-5, with 9 nucleotides matching TRBD1. Germline V gives CDR1 MNHEY, CDR2 SVGAGI. The CDR3 is made up of 14 amino acids. After removal of 5 bases from V and 4 bases from J, the junction contained 5 bases not matched to a gene. The CDR3 loop reads CASSRGQGTYGYTF. In DNA form, the CDR3 reads TGTGCCAGCAGTCGCGGACAGGGGACCTATGGCTACACCTTC.

The genes are TRBV5-1 and TRBJ2-3; perhaps D is TRBD1 or TRBD2 (5 bases each). Germline V lookup: CDR1 SGHRS, CDR2 YFSETQ. The CDR3 runs to 20 residues. The ends were cut back, 2 bases at V and 1 base at J, with 26 bases in the middle. CDR3 DNA: TGCGCCAGCAGCTTCCTTATGGGAAGGGGTAGCCGAGGGGGCACAGATACGCAGTATTTT. Its protein product is CASSFLMGRGSRGGTDTQYF.